This T cell receptor beta chain was documented in a study of shared clonotypes between healthy human individuals (dated by TCRdb to the early 2020s). At the level of the whole study: The cohort comprised a couple of women and a few men aged 18 to 49 years. To estimate repertoire size and how much clonotype sharing occurs between individuals, the study deeply sequenced the blood TCR repertoires of several healthy adults. Different laboratories and diverse techniques were used to prepare libraries and sequence TCR repertoires, to increase sequencing depth and limit assay-specific biases. For each donor, three plates each were used for CD4 naive and CD4 memory, two plates were used for CD8 naive, and one plate was used for CD8 memory. Between about 0.85 and 9.5 billion PBMCs per donor were obtained by leukapheresis. The research as a whole found: Approximately 5% of naive CD4, 3.5% of naive CD8, roughly 2.4% of memory CD4, and 0.35% to 0.5% of memory CD8 clonotypes were shared across several donors. The genetic and exposure-history diversity represented was limited by the small number of donors. Based on pairwise subsampling, the degree of clonotype sharing among donors was expected to be affected by sequencing depth. Larger estimated clonotype richness was generally found for naive subsets than for memory subsets. Compared with non-shared clonotypes, the clonotypes found in all four sorted-subset donors had higher generation probabilities. Even with the large sequencing depth, rarefaction of the sorted-subset datasets indicated that sequencing was incomplete. Sampling was limited to blood, and TCR repertoires in tissue likely differ from TCR repertoires in blood.

Using the deep immunoSEQ assay, multiplex PCR amplified TCR CDR3 regions from genomic DNA. Extracted genomic DNA from each cell subset was distributed evenly across all wells of several immunoSEQ 96-well plates, and each plate was treated as a replicate. For sorted subsets, 200 to 250 ng genomic DNA, equal to about 30,000 T cell genomes, was loaded into each replicate PCR. The purified libraries were quantified using a Qubit 3.0 fluorometer, sized with a Bioanalyzer 2100, and then quantified again using the KAPA Library Quantification kit. Every immunoSEQ 96-well plate was sequenced on a dedicated single-read 150-cycle Illumina NextSeq 550 flow cell. The authors' pipeline ran thus. Because only junctional sequences without quality scores were contained in the immunoSEQ output, filtering matching that applied to full-length reads could not be performed. To assign V/J genes and CDR3, sequences were annotated against IMGT germline references using PyIR, a Python wrapper for IgBLAST v1.9. Reads with weak V/J assignments (E-value above 1e-6), missing CDR3, stop codons, out-of-frame junctions, or ambiguous translated residues were removed. A V3J clonotype was defined by an identical inferred V gene, J gene, and CDR3 amino acid sequence. To compute the percentage overlap between repertoires, the number of shared unique clonotypes was divided by the size of the smaller repertoire. Richness of each repertoire was evaluated using RTK rarefaction, the Chao1 estimator, and Recon v2.1 estimates of unobserved clonotypes. For all TCRbeta clonotypes obtained by the gDNA method from a few donors, generation probabilities were computed with OLGA. TCRdb retrieved this table from immuneACCESS and kept in-frame rearrangements only. Not all clones are present; in checked studies, unresolved V genes account for under half, and no reason is known for the remainder. V and J calls and clone size are those listed in that table; D and trimming were worked out from the DNA. This sample comprises some 550,000 clones, around 97% of them detected only once. Of the sample, 0.045% to 0.07% falls within the top ten clones.

Donors were healthy HIV-negative adults with no recently reported acute infections or vaccinations. Every donor was a Caucasian adult living in Nashville, Tennessee, USA. CD4+ T cells were enriched through magnetic negative selection, after which naive cells were positively selected on CD45RA and the remaining negative fraction served as the memory subset. After blood collection by leukapheresis, PBMCs were isolated using Ficoll-Histopaque density gradient centrifugation and then cryopreserved in the vapor phase of liquid nitrogen. Purity and quantity of every magnetically sorted T cell population were checked by analytical flow cytometry. From each sorted fraction, genomic DNA was isolated and quantified by UV absorbance on a Nanodrop 2000c. As for this clone: It lacks a known antigen. No much larger clone is present one base from it, and per-base qualities are unavailable.

The cysteine opens and the phenylalanine closes a CDR3 of 15 amino acids. Just the 45-base CDR3 DNA is kept, in frame starting at base 1. V trim: 1 base; J trim: 5 bases; unmatched bases: 5. Looking up the germline V gene yields CDR1 SGHNT and CDR2 YENEEA. The TCR was taken from a woman aged 25 to 39 in good health. Sample: naive CD4+ T cells sorted from blood. Interpreted using the paper, the cell subset or site label stands for: CD45RA+ positively selected. The chain is encoded by TRBV11-3 joined to TRBJ2-1, and TRBD1 matches 7 of the central bases. The DNA sequence reads TGTGCCAGCAGCTTAGGGACAGGAGTGCACAATGAGCAGTTCTTC. Its coded protein is CASSLGTGVHNEQFF. The full variable domain, completed from the reference TRBV11-3 and TRBJ2-1 proteins outside the CDR3, reads EAGVVQSPRYKIIEKKQPVAFWCNPISGHNTLYWYLQNLGQGPELLIRYENEEAVDDSQLPKDRFSAERLKGVDSTLKIQPAELGDSAVYLCASSLGTGVHNEQFFGPGTRLTVL.